Below are 6 T cell receptor beta chains sequenced from a single sample in a study of shared clonotypes between healthy human individuals. TCRdb's table, derived via immunoSEQ multiplex PCR, lists solely in-frame clones and lacks some. This sample has approximately 650,000 clones; over 95% occur once, and the top ten carry 0.11%. CD8 cells regarded as naive lacked CD45RO, were positively chosen for CCR7, and omitted terminally differentiated effector memory CD45RA+ cells. Sequencing used naive CD8+ T cells sorted from blood. The receptors were sampled from a woman aged 25 to 39 in good health.

The J gene is TRBJ1-6, the V gene TRBV30; 7 bases are a match to TRBD1. The V segment lost 3 bases and the J segment 10 bases; nucleotides outside the gene matches: 6. From germline, CDR1 is GTSNPN and CDR2 SVGIG (reference sequence). The CDR3 runs to 13 residues. CDR3 sequence (DNA): TGTGCCTGGAGCTGGACAGGCTTGTCACCCCTCCACTTT. It translates to CAWSWTGLSPLHF.

This clone was found once. This sample includes further DNA sequences coding for the same CDR3. This chain joins TRBV10-3 and TRBJ2-2; possibly TRBD2 for D (5 bases). The V and J ends lost 11 bases and 1 base respectively, with 11 bases between them. The CDR3 has 13 residues. Per germline, CDR1 ENHRY and CDR2 SYGVKD. CDR3 nucleotides: TGTGCCTCCCTCGCGGGGAACACCGGGGAGCTGTTTTTT. It translates to CASLAGNTGELFF.

The chain joins TRBV19 to TRBJ2-2; D is perhaps TRBD1 (6 bases). CDR1 is LNHDA, CDR2 SQIVND, per germline (reference sequence). The CDR3 runs 17 residues. The V end was cut by 0 bases, the J end by 4 bases, with 15 bases between. CDR3 amino acids: CASSIEDSLSSTGELFF. CDR3 DNA sequence: TGTGCCAGTAGTATAGAGGACAGTCTATCTAGCACCGGGGAGCTGTTTTTT.

This sequence joins TRBV5-4 and TRBJ2-3, with TRBD2 identical over 9 bases. The germline V gene has CDR1 SGHNT and CDR2 YYREEE (reference sequence). With 3 bases clipped from V and 5 bases from J, the junction kept 7 bases outside the gene matches. This CDR3 has 15 residues. In DNA, the CDR3 is TGTGCCAGCAGCTCCTCAGGCGGGAGGGAAGATACGCAGTATTTT. This codes for CASSSSGGREDTQYF.

This chain connects TRBV7-8 to TRBJ2-1; D gene unclear. V gave up 2 bases and J gave up 8 bases, with 10 bases separating them. CDR1 and CDR2 (germline): SGHVS, FQNEAQ. CDR3 length: 13 amino acids. The CDR3 sequence: CASSLIPVDEQFF. The CDR3 DNA reads as TGTGCCAGCAGCTTAATCCCTGTCGATGAGCAGTTCTTC.

V and J are TRBV4-1 and TRBJ1-3; D not certain. Germline CDR1 and CDR2: MGHRA and YSYEKL. The CDR3 is made up of 16 amino acids. The V end lost 1 base, the J end lost 0 bases, and 10 bases lay between the germline ends. Here the CDR3 reads CASSQVGLLSGNTIYF. For the CDR3, the DNA is TGCGCCAGCAGCCAAGTGGGTCTCCTCTCTGGAAACACCATATATTTT.